A selection of T cell receptor beta chains follows, all from one sample in a study of cytomegalovirus exposure and HLA in healthy donors. Sequencing was performed with immunoSEQ multiplex PCR; in TCRdb, only in-frame clones are kept and a portion is missing. The table includes under 150,000 clones, 75% to 90% detected once. The sample taken for sequencing was PBMCs. Receptors were obtained from a woman aged 40-49 years in good health and CMV-seropositive. Each CDR3 is given with its conserved first and last residue.

J gene | V gene | CDR3 protein
TRBJ2-2 | TRBV10-3 | CAISELLGSTGELFF
TRBJ2-3 | TRBV6-1 | CASSALAGGLTDTQYF
TRBJ2-7 | TRBV11-3 | CASSLTRGTYEQYF
TRBJ1-5 | TRBV14 | CASSPGGNQPQHF
TRBJ1-4 | TRBV4-1 | CASSQDYESTNEKLFF
TRBJ2-2 | TRBV5-1 | CASSVRVANTGELFF
TRBJ1-2 | TRBV6-5 | CASSQFQTPNYGYTF
TRBJ1-2 | TRBV2 | CASSVRGQGNGGYTF
TRBJ2-1 | TRBV7-2 | CATPTTTANEQFF
TRBJ1-5 | TRBV7-9 | CASSPTDSSNQPQHF
TRBJ2-7 | TRBV6-5 | CASRVQGSHEQYF
TRBJ1-5 | TRBV7-8 | CASRSTGAGSNQPQHF
TRBJ2-5 | TRBV5-1 | CASTDGGMETQYF
TRBJ2-5 | TRBV19 | CASSLQRTGGHETQYF
TRBJ2-7 | TRBV7-2 | CASSLRLAYEQYF
TRBJ2-1 | TRBV28 | CASSSPDRGLYNEQFF
TRBJ2-7 | TRBV9 | CASSARTDRTSGRYEQYF
TRBJ1-6 | TRBV9 | CASSVLTVNSPLHF
TRBJ2-3 | TRBV7-8 | CASSPAGLAGTDTQYF
TRBJ2-6 | TRBV11-3 | CASSEGGVPGANVLTF
TRBJ2-1 | TRBV5-1 | CASSLGGSSYNEQFF
TRBJ2-5 | TRBV10-1 | CASNPGQKEETQYF
TRBJ1-3 | TRBV5-6 | CASSLRGTGASGNTIYF
TRBJ2-1 | TRBV7-3 | CASSLDRAVGSYNEQFF
TRBJ1-2 | TRBV5-1 | CASSLRAAGIGYGYTF
TRBJ2-5 | TRBV9 | CASSTPRETQYF
TRBJ2-3 | TRBV4-1 | CASSQEFRGGPGDTQYF
TRBJ2-2 | TRBV7-2 | CASSSPLAGELFF
TRBJ1-2 | TRBV5-1 | CASSLGGPDYGYTF
TRBJ1-6 | TRBV9 | CASSADQDRGSPLHF